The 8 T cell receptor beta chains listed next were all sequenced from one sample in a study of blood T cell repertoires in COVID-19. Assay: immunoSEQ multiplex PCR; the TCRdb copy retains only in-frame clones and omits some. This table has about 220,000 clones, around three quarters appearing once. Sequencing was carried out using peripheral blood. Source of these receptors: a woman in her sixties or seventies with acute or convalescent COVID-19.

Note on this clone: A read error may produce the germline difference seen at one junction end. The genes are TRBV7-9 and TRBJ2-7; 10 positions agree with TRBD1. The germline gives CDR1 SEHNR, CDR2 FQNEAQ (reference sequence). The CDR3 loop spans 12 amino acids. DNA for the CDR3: TGTGCCAGCAGCTTGGACAGGGGGAGTATGGACTTC. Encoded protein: CASSLDRGSMDF.

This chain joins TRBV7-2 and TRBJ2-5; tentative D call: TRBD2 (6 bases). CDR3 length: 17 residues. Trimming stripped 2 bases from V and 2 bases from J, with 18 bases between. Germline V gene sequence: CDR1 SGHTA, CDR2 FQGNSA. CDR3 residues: CASSLIGSLARQETQYF. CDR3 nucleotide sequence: TGTGCCAGCAGCTTAATTGGGTCCCTAGCGAGGCAAGAGACCCAGTACTTC. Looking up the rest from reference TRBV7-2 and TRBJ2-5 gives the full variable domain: GAGVSQSPSNKVTEKGKDVELRCDPISGHTALYWYRQSLGQGLEFLIYFQGNSAPDKSGLPSDRFSAERTGGSVSTLTIQRTQQEDSAVYLCASSLIGSLARQETQYFGPGTRLLVL.

Here the CDR3 DNA reads TGTGCCAGCAGCTCTGGACTAGCGAGGACTAGCAGCCCCTACGAGCAGTACTTC. Amino acids: CASSSGLARTSSPYEQYF. The chain recombines TRBV6-2 or TRBV6-3 with TRBJ2-7; 9 bases agree with TRBD2. CDR3 size: 18 residues. Trimming at V came to 6 bases and at J to 2 bases, leaving 17 bases not matched to a gene. Germline V gene data show CDR1 as MNHEY and CDR2 as SVGEGT.

The CDR3 DNA sequence: TGTGCCAGCAGCCAAGAGGGGGGTAGCACAGATACGCAGTATTTT. It translates to CASSQEGGSTDTQYF. The V gene is TRBV4-2, the J gene TRBJ2-3; possibly TRBD2 for D (6 bases). Germline CDR1 reads LGHNA; CDR2 reads YNFKEQ. The CDR3 has 15 amino acids. V was cut by 0 bases and J by 0 bases, with 7 bases left in between.

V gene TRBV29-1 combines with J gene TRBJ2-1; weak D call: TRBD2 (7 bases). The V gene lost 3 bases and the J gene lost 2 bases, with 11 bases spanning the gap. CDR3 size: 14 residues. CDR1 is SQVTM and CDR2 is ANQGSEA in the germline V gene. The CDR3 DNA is TGCAGCGTTGATTACGGGGGGCCCTACAATGAGCAGTTCTTC. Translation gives CSVDYGGPYNEQFF.

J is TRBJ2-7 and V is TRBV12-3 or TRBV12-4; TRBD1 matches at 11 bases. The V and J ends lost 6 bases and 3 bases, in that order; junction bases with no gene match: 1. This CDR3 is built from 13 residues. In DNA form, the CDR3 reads TGTGCCAGCAGGGGGACAGGGGGCTACGAGCAGTACTTC. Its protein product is CASRGTGGYEQYF.

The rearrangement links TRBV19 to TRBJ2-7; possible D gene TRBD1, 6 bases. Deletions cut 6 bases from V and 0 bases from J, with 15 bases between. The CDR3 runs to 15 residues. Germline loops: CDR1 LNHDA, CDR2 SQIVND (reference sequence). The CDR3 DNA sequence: TGTGCCAGTAGACCACAGGGACCGAGCTCCTACGAGCAGTACTTC. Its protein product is CASRPQGPSSYEQYF.

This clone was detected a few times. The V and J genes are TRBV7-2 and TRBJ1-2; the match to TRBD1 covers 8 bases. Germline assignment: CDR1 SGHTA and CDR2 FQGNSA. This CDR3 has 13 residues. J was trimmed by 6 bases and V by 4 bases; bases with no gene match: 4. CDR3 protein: CASSSPTGDGYTF. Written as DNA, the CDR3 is TGTGCCAGCAGCTCCCCGACAGGGGATGGCTACACCTTC.